The 10 T cell receptor beta chains presented below share a single source sample, sequenced in a study of beta chain features in type 1 diabetes. Study results and caveats: There was a moderate but significant shortening of TCRB CDR3s in all four CD4+ subsets of Type 1 diabetes patients.

These TCRs' antigens remain unknown. The sequenced template was cDNA made from the entire isolated RNA. Assay: immunoSEQ multiplex PCR; the TCRdb copy retains only in-frame clones and omits some. Of about 160,000 clones listed, roughly 63% are singletons. The sequenced sample consisted of naive CD4+ T cells from blood. These receptors all come from a man aged 25-45 years with type 1 diabetes.

The chain uses TRBV5-1 and TRBJ2-5, with TRBD2 identical over 7 bases. This CDR3 has 15 residues. The V gene end was trimmed by 2 bases and the J gene end by 2 bases; junction bases not matched to a gene: 6. Germline CDR1 SGHRS, CDR2 YFSETQ. The CDR3 loop reads CASSFLPAGQETQYF. In DNA form, the CDR3 reads TGCGCCAGCAGCTTTTTGCCAGCGGGACAAGAGACCCAGTACTTC. Filled out from reference TRBV5-1 and TRBJ2-5, the complete variable domain reads KAGVTQTPRYLIKTRGQQVTLSCSPISGHRSVSWYQQTPGQGLQFLFEYFSETQRNKGNFPGRFSGRQFSNSRSEMNVSTLELGDSALYLCASSFLPAGQETQYFGPGTRLLVL.

The chain joins TRBV9 to TRBJ1-2; 9 positions agree with TRBD1. The length of the CDR3 is 15 residues. Per the germline V gene, CDR1 is SGDLS and CDR2 is YYNGEE. V gave up 4 bases and J gave up 4 bases; unmatched junction bases: 8. As DNA, the CDR3 is TGTGCCAGCAGCCCAGACGGGACAGGGACCTATGGCTACACCTTC. Protein sequence: CASSPDGTGTYGYTF.

The gene calls are TRBV9 and TRBJ2-2, with a possible D match to TRBD1 (6 bases). The CDR3 has 15 residues. Germline loops: CDR1 SGDLS, CDR2 YYNGEE. Trimming stripped 3 bases from V and 4 bases from J, with 13 bases between. Here the CDR3 DNA reads TGTGCCAGCAGCGATAGGGACACTGTCACCGGGGAGCTGTTTTTT. This codes for CASSDRDTVTGELFF. The full variable domain, with the rest looked up from reference TRBV9 and TRBJ2-2, is DSGVTQTPKHLITATGQRVTLRCSPRSGDLSVYWYQQSLDQGLQFLIQYYNGEERAKGNILERFSAQQFPDLHSELNLSSLELGDSALYFCASSDRDTVTGELFFGEGSRLTVL.

The chain couples TRBV15 to TRBJ2-5; D tentatively reads TRBD1 or TRBD2 (5 bases each). V was trimmed by 0 bases and J by 5 bases, leaving 19 bases between them. This CDR3 comprises 17 residues. Germline-derived CDR1 and CDR2 are LNHNV and YYDKDF (reference sequence). CDR3 nucleotides: TGTGCCACCAGCAGAGATCTCGCCGGGACCGGAGGCGAGACCCAGTACTTC. This translates into CATSRDLAGTGGETQYF.

This chain links TRBV5-6 with TRBJ2-7, with 7 bases fitting TRBD1. This CDR3 region has 11 residues. The V gene end was trimmed by 4 bases and the J gene end by 8 bases; junction bases not matched to a gene: 3. From germline, CDR1 is SGHDT and CDR2 YYEEEE. The CDR3 loop is CASSRDSKQYF. DNA for the CDR3: TGTGCCAGCAGCCGGGACAGCAAGCAGTACTTC.

This sequence joins TRBV27 and TRBJ2-5, with 12 bases identical to TRBD2. The germline V gene encodes CDR1 MNHEY and CDR2 SMNVEV (reference sequence). V gave up 4 bases and J gave up 5 bases; unmatched junction bases: 8. CDR3 length: 16 amino acids. CDR3 nucleotide sequence: TGTGCCAGCAGTTCCCCTAGCGGGGGGGCCCGGGAGACCCAGTACTTC. Its protein is CASSSPSGGARETQYF.

The chain carries TRBV6-6 and TRBJ2-7, with 7 bases identical to TRBD1. The CDR3 spans 14 residues. Germline values: CDR1 MNHNY, CDR2 SVGAGI (reference sequence). V gave up 5 bases and J gave up 0 bases; unmatched junction bases: 4. The CDR3 DNA reads TGTGCCAGCAGTCCGGGACAGAGCTCCTACGAGCAGTACTTC. Its protein product is CASSPGQSSYEQYF.

The chain has TRBV18 and TRBJ2-3, with TRBD2 identical over 12 bases. CDR1 KGHSH and CDR2 LQKENI come from the germline V gene. The CDR3 is made up of 16 amino acids. V shed 0 bases and J 5 bases; nucleotides not matched to a gene: 3. CDR3 nucleotides: TGTGCCAGCTCACCACCGACTAGCGGGGGAAGAGATACGCAGTATTTT. As protein: CASSPPTSGGRDTQYF.

V usage is TRBV7-9 and J usage is TRBJ2-5, with 9 bases matching TRBD1. The J segment lost 4 bases and the V segment lost 4 bases, leaving 1 base of the junction unmatched. The CDR3 consists of 13 residues. Per the germline V gene, CDR1 is SEHNR and CDR2 is FQNEAQ (reference sequence). The chain's CDR3 is CASSWGQGETQYF. In nucleotides, the CDR3 is TGTGCCAGCAGCTGGGGACAGGGAGAGACCCAGTACTTC.

This clone showed up just a few times. The chain recombines TRBV5-6 with TRBJ2-1, with D tentatively TRBD1 or TRBD2 (5 bases each). Germline-derived CDR1 and CDR2 are SGHDT and YYEEEE. The CDR3 totals 15 residues. V was clipped by 5 bases and J by 0 bases, with 12 bases between them. This CDR3 reads CASRSRGSSYNEQFF. CDR3 nucleotides: TGTGCCAGCAGGTCGAGGGGCAGCTCCTACAATGAGCAGTTCTTC.